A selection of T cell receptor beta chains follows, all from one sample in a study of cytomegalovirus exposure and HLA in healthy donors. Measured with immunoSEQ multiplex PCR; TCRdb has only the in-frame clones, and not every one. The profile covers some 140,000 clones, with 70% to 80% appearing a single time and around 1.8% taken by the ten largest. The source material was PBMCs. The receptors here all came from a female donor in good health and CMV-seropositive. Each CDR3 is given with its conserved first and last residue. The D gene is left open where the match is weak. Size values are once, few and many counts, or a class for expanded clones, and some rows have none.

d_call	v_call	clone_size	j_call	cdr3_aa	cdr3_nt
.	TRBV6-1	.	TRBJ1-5	CASRPGEDSNQPQHF	TGTGCCAGCAGACCGGGGGAGGATAGCAATCAGCCCCAGCATTTT
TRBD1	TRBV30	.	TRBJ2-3	CAWSRDRGFRDTQYF	TGTGCCTGGAGTCGGGACAGGGGTTTTAGAGATACGCAGTATTTT
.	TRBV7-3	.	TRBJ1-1	CASSFQGNTEAFF	TGTGCCAGCAGCTTTCAGGGGAACACTGAAGCTTTCTTT
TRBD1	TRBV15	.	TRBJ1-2	CATSRVPGQGRNGYTF	TGTGCCACCAGCAGAGTGCCGGGACAGGGTAGGAATGGCTACACCTTC
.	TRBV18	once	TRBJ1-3	CASSPGPGAGNTIYF	TGTGCCAGCTCACCGGGGCCAGGGGCTGGAAACACCATATATTTT
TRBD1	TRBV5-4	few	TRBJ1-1	CASSARGRDTEAFF	TGTGCCAGCAGCGCGAGGGGGCGGGACACTGAAGCTTTCTTT
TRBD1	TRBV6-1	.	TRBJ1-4	CASSDPGTGSGKLFF	TGTGCCAGCAGTGACCCCGGGACAGGGTCAGGAAAACTGTTTTTT
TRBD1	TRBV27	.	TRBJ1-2	CASSLAGQGWKGYTF	TGTGCCAGCAGTTTAGCGGGACAGGGGTGGAAAGGCTACACCTTC
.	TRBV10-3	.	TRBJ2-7	CAIRDIGREQYF	TGTGCCATCCGGGACATAGGCCGCGAGCAGTACTTC
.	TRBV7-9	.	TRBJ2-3	CASSLRGIGNTQYF	TGTGCCAGCAGCTTACGGGGGATCGGGAATACGCAGTATTTT
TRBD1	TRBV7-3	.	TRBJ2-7	CASSPGQGNYEQYF	TGTGCCAGCAGCCCGGGACAGGGGAACTACGAGCAGTACTTC
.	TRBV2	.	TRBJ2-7	CASASGATYEQYF	TGTGCCAGCGCCAGCGGCGCCACCTACGAGCAGTACTTC